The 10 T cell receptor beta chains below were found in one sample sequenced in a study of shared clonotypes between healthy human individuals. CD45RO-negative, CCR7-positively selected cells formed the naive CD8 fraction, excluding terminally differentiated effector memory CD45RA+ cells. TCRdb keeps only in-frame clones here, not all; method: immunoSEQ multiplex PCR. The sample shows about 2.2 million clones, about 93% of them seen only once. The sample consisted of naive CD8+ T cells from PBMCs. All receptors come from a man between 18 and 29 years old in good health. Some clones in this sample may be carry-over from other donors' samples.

CDR3 sequence: CASSPGGSTYEQYF. In DNA, the CDR3 is TGTGCCAGCAGCCCCGGTGGCAGTACCTACGAGCAGTACTTC. The chain has TRBV5-8 and TRBJ2-7; the D is unclear. The CDR3 runs 14 residues. Trimming stripped 4 bases from V and 2 bases from J, with 13 bases between. Germline V lookup: CDR1 SGHTS, CDR2 YDEGEE.

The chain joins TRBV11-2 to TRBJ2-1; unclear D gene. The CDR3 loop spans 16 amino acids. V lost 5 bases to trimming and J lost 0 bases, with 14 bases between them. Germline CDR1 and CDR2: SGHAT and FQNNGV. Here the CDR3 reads CASSIVSSSSYNEQFF. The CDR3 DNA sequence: TGTGCCAGCAGCATTGTATCCTCGAGCTCCTACAATGAGCAGTTCTTC.

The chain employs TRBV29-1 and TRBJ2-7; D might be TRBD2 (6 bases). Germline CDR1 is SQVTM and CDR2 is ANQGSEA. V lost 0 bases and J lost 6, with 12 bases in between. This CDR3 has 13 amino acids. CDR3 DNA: TGCAGCGTTGAAGATGGCCGGGGGTCCGAGCAGTACTTC. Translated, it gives CSVEDGRGSEQYF.

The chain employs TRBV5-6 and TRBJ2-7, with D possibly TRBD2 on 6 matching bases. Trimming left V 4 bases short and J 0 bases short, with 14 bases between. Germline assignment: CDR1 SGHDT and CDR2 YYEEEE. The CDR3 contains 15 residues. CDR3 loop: CASSPGRGFSYEQYF. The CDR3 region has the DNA TGTGCCAGCAGCCCTGGCCGGGGGTTCTCCTACGAGCAGTACTTC.

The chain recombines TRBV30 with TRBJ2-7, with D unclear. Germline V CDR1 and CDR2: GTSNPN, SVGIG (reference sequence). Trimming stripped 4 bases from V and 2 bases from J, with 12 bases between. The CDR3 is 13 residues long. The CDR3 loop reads CAWNRAPPYEQYF. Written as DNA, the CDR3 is TGTGCCTGGAATAGGGCCCCTCCCTACGAGCAGTACTTC.

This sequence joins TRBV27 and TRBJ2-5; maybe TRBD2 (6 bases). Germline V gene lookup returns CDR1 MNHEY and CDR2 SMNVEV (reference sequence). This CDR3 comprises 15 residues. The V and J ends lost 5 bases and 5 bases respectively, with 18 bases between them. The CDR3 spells CASSRRVQAGETQYF. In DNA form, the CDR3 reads TGTGCCAGCAGTCGTCGGGTGCAGGCGGGGGAGACCCAGTACTTC.

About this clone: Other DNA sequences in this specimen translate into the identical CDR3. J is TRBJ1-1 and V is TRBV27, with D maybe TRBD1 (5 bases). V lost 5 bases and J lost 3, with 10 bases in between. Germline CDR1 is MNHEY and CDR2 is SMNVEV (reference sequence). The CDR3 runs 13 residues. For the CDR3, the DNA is TGTGCCAGCAGTCTCTGGGGGGACACTGAAGCTTTCTTT. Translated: CASSLWGDTEAFF.

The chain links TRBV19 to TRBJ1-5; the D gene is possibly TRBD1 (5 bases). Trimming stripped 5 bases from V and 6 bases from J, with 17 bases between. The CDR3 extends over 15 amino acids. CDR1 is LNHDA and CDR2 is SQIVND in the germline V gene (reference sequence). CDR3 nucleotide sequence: TGTGCCAGTAGTTCAGGGCACGGAGTGAGTCAGCCCCAGCATTTT. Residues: CASSSGHGVSQPQHF.

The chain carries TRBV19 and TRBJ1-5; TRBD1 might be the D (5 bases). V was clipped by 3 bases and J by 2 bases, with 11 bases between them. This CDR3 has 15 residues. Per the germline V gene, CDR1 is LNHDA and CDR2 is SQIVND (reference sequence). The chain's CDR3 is CASSIQGGGNQPQHF. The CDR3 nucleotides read TGTGCCAGTAGTATCCAGGGAGGTGGCAATCAGCCCCAGCATTTT.

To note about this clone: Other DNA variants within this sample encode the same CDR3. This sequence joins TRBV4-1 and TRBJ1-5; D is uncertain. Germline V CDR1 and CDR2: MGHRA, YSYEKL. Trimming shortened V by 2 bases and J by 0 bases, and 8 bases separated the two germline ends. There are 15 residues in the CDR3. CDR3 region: CASSQRGYSNQPQHF. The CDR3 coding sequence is TGCGCCAGCAGCCAACGGGGTTATAGCAATCAGCCCCAGCATTTT.